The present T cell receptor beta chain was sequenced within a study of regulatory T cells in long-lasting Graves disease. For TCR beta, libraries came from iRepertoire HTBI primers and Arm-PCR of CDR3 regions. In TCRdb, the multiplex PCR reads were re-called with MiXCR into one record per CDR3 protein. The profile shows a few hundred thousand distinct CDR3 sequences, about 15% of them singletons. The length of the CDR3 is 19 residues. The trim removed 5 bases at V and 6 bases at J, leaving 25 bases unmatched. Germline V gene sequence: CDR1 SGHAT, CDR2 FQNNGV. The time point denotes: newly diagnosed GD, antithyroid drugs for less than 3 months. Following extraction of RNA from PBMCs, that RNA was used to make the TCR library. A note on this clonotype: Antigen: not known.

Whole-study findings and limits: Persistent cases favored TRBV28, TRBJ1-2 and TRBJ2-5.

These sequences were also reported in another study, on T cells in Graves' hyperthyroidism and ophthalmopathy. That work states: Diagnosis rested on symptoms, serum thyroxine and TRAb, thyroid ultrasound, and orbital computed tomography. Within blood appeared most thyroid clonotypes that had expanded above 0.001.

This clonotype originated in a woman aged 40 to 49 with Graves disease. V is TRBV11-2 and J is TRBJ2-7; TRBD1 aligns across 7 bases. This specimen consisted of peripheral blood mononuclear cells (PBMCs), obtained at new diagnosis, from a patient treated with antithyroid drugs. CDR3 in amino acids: CASSPRQGGSGSLPSEQYF. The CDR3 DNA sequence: TGTGCCAGCAGCCCGCGACAGGGTGGTTCCGGCTCCCTGCCCTCCGAGCAGTACTTC. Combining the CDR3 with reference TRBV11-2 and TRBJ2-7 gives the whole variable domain EAGVAQSPRYKIIEKRQSVAFWCNPISGHATLYWYQQILGQGPKLLIQFQNNGVVDDSQLPKDRFSAERLKGVDSTLKIQPAKLEDSAVYLCASSPRQGGSGSLPSEQYFGPGTRLTVT.